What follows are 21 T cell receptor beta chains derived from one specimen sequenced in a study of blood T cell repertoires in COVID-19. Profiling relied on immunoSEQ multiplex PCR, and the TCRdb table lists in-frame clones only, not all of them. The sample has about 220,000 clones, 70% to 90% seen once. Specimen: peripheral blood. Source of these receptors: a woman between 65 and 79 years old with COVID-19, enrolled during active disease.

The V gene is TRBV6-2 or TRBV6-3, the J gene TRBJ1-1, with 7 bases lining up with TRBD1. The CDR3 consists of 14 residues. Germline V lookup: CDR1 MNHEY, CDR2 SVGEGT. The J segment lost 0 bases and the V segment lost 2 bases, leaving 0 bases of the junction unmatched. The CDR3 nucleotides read TGTGCCAGCAGTTACGACAGGGTGAACACTGAAGCTTTCTTT. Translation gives CASSYDRVNTEAFF.

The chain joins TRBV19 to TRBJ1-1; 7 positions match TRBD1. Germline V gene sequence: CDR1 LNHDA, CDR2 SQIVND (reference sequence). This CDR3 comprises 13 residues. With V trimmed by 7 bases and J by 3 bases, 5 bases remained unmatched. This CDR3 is CASKTGADTEAFF. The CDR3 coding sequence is TGTGCCAGTAAAACAGGGGCGGACACTGAAGCTTTCTTT. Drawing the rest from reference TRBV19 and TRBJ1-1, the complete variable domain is DGGITQSPKYLFRKEGQNVTLSCEQNLNHDAMYWYRQDPGQGLRLIYYSQIVNDFQKGDIAEGYSVSREKKESFPLTVTSAQKNPTAFYLCASKTGADTEAFFGQGTRLTVV.

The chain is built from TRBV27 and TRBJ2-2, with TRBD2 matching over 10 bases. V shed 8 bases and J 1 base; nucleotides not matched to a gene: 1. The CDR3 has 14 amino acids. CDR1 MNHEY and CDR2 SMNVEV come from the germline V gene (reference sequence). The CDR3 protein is CASRLAGNTGELFF. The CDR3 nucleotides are TGTGCCAGCCGACTAGCGGGGAACACCGGGGAGCTGTTTTTT.

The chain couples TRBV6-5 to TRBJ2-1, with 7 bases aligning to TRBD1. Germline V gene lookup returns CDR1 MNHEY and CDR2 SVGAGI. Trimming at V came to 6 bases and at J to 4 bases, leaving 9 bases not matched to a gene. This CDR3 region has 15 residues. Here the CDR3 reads CASSIIPGQYNEQFF. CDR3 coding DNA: TGTGCCAGCAGCATAATCCCGGGACAGTACAATGAGCAGTTCTTC.

The DNA for the CDR3 is TGTGCCAGCAGCCGAACAGGGCCGGGTCAGCCCCAGCATTTT. Its translation is CASSRTGPGQPQHF. The chain employs TRBV5-6 and TRBJ1-5, with a tentative D call TRBD1 (6 bases). The CDR3 sequence is 14 residues long. V was clipped by 4 bases and J by 6 bases, with 14 bases between them. Germline loops: CDR1 SGHDT, CDR2 YYEEEE. Full variable domain (rest looked up from reference TRBV5-6 and TRBJ1-5): DAGVTQSPTHLIKTRGQQVTLRCSPKSGHDTVSWYQQALGQGPQFIFQYYEEEERQRGNFPDRFSGHQFPNYSSELNVNALLLGDSALYLCASSRTGPGQPQHFGDGTRLSIL.

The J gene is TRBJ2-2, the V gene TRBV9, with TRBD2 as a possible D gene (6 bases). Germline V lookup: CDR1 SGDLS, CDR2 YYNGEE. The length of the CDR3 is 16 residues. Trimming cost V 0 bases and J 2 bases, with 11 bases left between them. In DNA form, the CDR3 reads TGTGCCAGCAGCGTAGAAGGTAGCGGAAACACCGGGGAGCTGTTTTTT. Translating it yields CASSVEGSGNTGELFF.

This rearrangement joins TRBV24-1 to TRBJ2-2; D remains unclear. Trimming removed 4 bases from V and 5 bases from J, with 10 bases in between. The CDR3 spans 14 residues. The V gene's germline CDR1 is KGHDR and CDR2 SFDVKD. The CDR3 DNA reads TGTGCCACCAGTGACCCCAACAGAACCGGGGAGCTGTTTTTT. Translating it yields CATSDPNRTGELFF.

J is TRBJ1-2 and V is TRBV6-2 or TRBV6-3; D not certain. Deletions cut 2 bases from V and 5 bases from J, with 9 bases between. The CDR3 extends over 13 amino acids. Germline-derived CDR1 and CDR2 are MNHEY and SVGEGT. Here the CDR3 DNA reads TGTGCCAGCAGTTACCCGCCAGGATATGGCTACACCTTC. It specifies CASSYPPGYGYTF.

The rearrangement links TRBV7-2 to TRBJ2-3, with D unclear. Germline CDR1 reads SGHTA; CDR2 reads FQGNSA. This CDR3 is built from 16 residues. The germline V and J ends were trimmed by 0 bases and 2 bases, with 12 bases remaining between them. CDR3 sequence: CASSLASGWVTDTQYF. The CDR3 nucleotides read TGTGCCAGCAGCTTAGCATCAGGTTGGGTCACAGATACGCAGTATTTT.

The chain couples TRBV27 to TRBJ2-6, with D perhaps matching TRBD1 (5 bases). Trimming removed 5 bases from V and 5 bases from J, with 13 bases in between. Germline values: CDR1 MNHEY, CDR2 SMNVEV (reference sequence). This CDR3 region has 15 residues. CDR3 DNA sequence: TGTGCCAGCAGTCCAGGGATCGATCGGGCCAACGTCCTGACTTTC. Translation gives CASSPGIDRANVLTF.

The CDR3 nucleotides are TGTGCCAGCATCCCCGGGACAGTCTATGGCTACACCTTC. Its protein product is CASIPGTVYGYTF. The rearrangement uses TRBV12-3 or TRBV12-4 and TRBJ1-2; TRBD1 matches at 7 bases. The trim removed 7 bases at V and 4 bases at J, leaving 6 bases unmatched. This CDR3 spans 13 amino acids.

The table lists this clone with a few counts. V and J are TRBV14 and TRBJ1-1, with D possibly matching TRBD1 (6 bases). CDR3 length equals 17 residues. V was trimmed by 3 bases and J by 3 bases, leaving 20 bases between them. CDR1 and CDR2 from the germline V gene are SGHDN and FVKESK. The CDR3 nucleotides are TGTGCCAGCAGCCATACCCAGGGGACCTACTGGGACACTGAAGCTTTCTTT. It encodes CASSHTQGTYWDTEAFF.

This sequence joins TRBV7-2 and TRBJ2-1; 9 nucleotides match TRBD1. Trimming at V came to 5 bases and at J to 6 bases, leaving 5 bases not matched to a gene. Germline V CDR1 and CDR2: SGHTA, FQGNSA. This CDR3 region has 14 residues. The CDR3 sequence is CASSPTTGGNEQFF. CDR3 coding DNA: TGTGCCAGCAGCCCAACGACAGGGGGCAATGAGCAGTTCTTC.

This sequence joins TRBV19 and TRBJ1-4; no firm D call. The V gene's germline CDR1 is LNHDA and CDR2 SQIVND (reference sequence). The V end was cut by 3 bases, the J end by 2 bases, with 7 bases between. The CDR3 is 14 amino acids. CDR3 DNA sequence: TGTGCCAGTAGTATTATGTCGACTAATGAAAAACTGTTTTTT. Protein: CASSIMSTNEKLFF.

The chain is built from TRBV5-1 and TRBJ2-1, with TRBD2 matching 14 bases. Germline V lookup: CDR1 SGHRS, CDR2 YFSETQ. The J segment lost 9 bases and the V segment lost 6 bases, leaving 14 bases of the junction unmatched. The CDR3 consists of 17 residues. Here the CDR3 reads CASNPVTSGRAWGEQFF. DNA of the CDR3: TGCGCCAGCAACCCGGTGACTAGCGGGAGGGCCTGGGGTGAGCAGTTCTTC. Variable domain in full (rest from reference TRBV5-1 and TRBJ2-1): KAGVTQTPRYLIKTRGQQVTLSCSPISGHRSVSWYQQTPGQGLQFLFEYFSETQRNKGNFPGRFSGRQFSNSRSEMNVSTLELGDSALYLCASNPVTSGRAWGEQFFGPGTRLTVL.

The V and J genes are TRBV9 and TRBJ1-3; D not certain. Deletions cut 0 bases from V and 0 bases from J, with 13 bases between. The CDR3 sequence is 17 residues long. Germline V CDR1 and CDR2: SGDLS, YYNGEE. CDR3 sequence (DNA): TGTGCCAGCAGCGTAGCTCCGACACAAAACTCTGGAAACACCATATATTTT. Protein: CASSVAPTQNSGNTIYF. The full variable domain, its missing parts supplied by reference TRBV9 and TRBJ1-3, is DSGVTQTPKHLITATGQRVTLRCSPRSGDLSVYWYQQSLDQGLQFLIQYYNGEERAKGNILERFSAQQFPDLHSELNLSSLELGDSALYFCASSVAPTQNSGNTIYFGEGSWLTVV.

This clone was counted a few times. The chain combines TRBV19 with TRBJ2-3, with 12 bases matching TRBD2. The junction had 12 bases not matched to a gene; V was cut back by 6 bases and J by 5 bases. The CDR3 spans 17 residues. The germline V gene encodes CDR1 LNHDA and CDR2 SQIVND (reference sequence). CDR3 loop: CASSLSTSGGLEDTQYF. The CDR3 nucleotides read TGTGCCAGTAGCCTCAGTACTAGCGGGGGGCTGGAAGATACGCAGTATTTT. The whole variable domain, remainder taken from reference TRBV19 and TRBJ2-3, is DGGITQSPKYLFRKEGQNVTLSCEQNLNHDAMYWYRQDPGQGLRLIYYSQIVNDFQKGDIAEGYSVSREKKESFPLTVTSAQKNPTAFYLCASSLSTSGGLEDTQYFGPGTRLTVL.

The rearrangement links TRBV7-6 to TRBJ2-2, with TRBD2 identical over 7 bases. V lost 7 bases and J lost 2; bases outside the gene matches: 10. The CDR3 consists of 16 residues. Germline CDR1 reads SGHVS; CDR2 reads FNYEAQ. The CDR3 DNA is TGTGCCAGCACCCGCGGGACTAACCTAAACACCGGGGAGCTGTTTTTT. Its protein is CASTRGTNLNTGELFF.

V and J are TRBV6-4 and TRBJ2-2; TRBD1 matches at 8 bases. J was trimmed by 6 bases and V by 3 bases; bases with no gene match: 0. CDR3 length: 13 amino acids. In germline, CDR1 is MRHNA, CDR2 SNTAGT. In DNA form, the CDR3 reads TGTGCCAGCAGTGAACAGGGGGCCGGGGAGCTGTTTTTT. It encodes CASSEQGAGELFF.

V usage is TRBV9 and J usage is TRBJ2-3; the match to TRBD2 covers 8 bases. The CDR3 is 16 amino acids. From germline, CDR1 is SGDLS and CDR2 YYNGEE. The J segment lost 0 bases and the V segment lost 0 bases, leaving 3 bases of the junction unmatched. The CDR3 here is CASSVVPSGSTDTQYF. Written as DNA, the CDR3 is TGTGCCAGCAGCGTAGTTCCTAGCGGGAGCACAGATACGCAGTATTTT.

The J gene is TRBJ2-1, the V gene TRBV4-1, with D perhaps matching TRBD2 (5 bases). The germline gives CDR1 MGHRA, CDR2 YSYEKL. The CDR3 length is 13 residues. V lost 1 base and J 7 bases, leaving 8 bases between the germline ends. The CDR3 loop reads CASSQVGGNEQFF. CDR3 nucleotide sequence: TGCGCCAGCAGCCAAGTAGGCGGGAATGAGCAGTTCTTC.